The 30 T cell receptor beta chains below were found in one sample sequenced in a study of vaccination effects on CD4 cells after COVID-19. Data came from immunoSEQ multiplex PCR; TCRdb stores just in-frame clones and leaves some out. The sample has under 55,000 clones; around 70% are singletons. Culturing for ten to eleven days preceded CD4+ T cell isolation. The cohort was immunized with two doses of either the BNT162b2 or mRNA-1273 vaccine. No antigens are known for them. Specimen: CD4+ T cells from PBMCs cultured without peptide, collected after COVID-19 vaccination. The receptor set was obtained from a human donor who received a COVID-19 vaccine.

The J gene is TRBJ1-4, the V gene TRBV2; tentative D call: TRBD1 (5 bases). V dropped 7 bases and J dropped 5 bases, with 8 bases sitting between them. This CDR3 is 12 amino acids long. Germline V lookup: CDR1 SNHLY, CDR2 FYNNEI. The CDR3 reads CASTGENEKLFF. DNA for the CDR3: TGTGCCAGCACGGGGGAGAATGAAAAACTGTTTTTT.

The chain carries TRBV6-5 and TRBJ1-2; a possible D gene is TRBD1 (6 bases). CDR1 MNHEY and CDR2 SVGAGI come from the germline V gene. Trimming pared 8 bases from V and 4 bases from J, leaving 14 bases between. The CDR3 sequence is 13 residues long. The CDR3 coding sequence is TGTGCCAGCGGACTGGGCAGGGGCTATGGCTACACCTTC. Amino acid sequence: CASGLGRGYGYTF.

This chain links TRBV5-4 with TRBJ1-1; possible D gene TRBD1, 5 bases. Germline V gene lookup returns CDR1 SGHNT and CDR2 YYREEE (reference sequence). This CDR3 region has 15 residues. V lost 0 bases and J lost 4, with 13 bases in between. The CDR3 spells CASSLAQGLSTEAFF. The CDR3 bases are TGTGCCAGCAGCTTGGCCCAGGGCTTGAGCACTGAAGCTTTCTTT. Full variable domain (missing parts from reference TRBV5-4 and TRBJ1-1): ETGVTQSPTHLIKTRGQQVTLRCSSQSGHNTVSWYQQALGQGPQFIFQYYREEENGRGNFPPRFSGLQFPNYSSELNVNALELDDSALYLCASSLAQGLSTEAFFGQGTRLTVV.

The chain joins TRBV11-2 to TRBJ1-2; 8 nucleotides align to TRBD1. The CDR3 totals 14 residues. Germline CDR1 SGHAT, CDR2 FQNNGV. With V trimmed by 5 bases and J by 4 bases, 6 bases remained unmatched. The CDR3 spells CASSPQGAFYGYTF. The CDR3 region has the DNA TGTGCCAGCAGCCCCCAGGGGGCGTTCTATGGCTACACCTTC.

CDR3 coding DNA: TGTGCCAGCAGCTTGGAAGGGGGGAACACCGGGGAGCTGTTTTTT. Translating gives CASSLEGGNTGELFF. The rearrangement links TRBV5-4 to TRBJ2-2; maybe TRBD1 (6 bases). V gave up 0 bases and J gave up 1 base, with 7 bases separating them. CDR1 and CDR2 (germline): SGHNT, YYREEE (reference sequence). The CDR3 has 15 residues.

This chain joins TRBV5-5 and TRBJ1-4; tentative D call: TRBD1 (5 bases). The CDR3 runs 15 residues. The V and J ends lost 0 bases and 4 bases respectively, with 10 bases between them. Germline CDR1 SGHKS, CDR2 YYEKEE (reference sequence). The CDR3 reads CASSLGGRNNEKLFF. The CDR3 bases are TGTGCCAGCAGCTTGGGGGGCAGGAATAATGAAAAACTGTTTTTT. The full variable domain, in which reference TRBV5-5 and TRBJ1-4 provide the parts outside the CDR3, is DAGVTQSPTHLIKTRGQQVTLRCSPISGHKSVSWYQQVLGQGPQFIFQYYEKEERGRGNFPDRFSARQFPNYSSELNVNALLLGDSALYLCASSLGGRNNEKLFFGSGTQLSVL.

The chain combines TRBV28 with TRBJ1-5, with D possibly being TRBD1 (6 bases). CDR3 length: 15 amino acids. Germline V gene sequence: CDR1 MDHEN, CDR2 SYDVKM. V was pared by 2 bases and J by 3 bases, with 11 bases between. The CDR3 protein is CASSLLTGNNQPQHF. Written as DNA, the CDR3 is TGTGCCAGCAGTTTACTCACAGGGAACAATCAGCCCCAGCATTTT.

The chain recombines TRBV27 with TRBJ1-5; a possible D gene is TRBD1 (5 bases). CDR3 length: 16 residues. The V gene lost 5 bases and the J gene lost 9 bases, with 23 bases spanning the gap. The V gene's germline CDR1 is MNHEY and CDR2 SMNVEV (reference sequence). The CDR3 loop is CASSHSGTDLGGPQHF. For the CDR3, the DNA is TGTGCCAGCAGTCACTCCGGGACGGACCTAGGAGGGCCCCAGCATTTT.

In its sample, this clone was seen a few times. This chain uses TRBV18 with TRBJ1-1; D is ambiguous. V was clipped by 3 bases and J by 0 bases, with 8 bases between them. This CDR3 comprises 14 residues. Per the germline V gene, CDR1 is KGHSH and CDR2 is LQKENI. Written as DNA, the CDR3 is TGTGCCAGCTCACCCGTGCCGATGAACACTGAAGCTTTCTTT. Encoded protein: CASSPVPMNTEAFF. The whole variable domain, filled in from reference TRBV18 and TRBJ1-1, reads NAGVMQNPRHLVRRRGQEARLRCSPMKGHSHVYWYRQLPEEGLKFMVYLQKENIIDESGMPKERFSAEFPKEGPSILRIQQVVRGDSAAYFCASSPVPMNTEAFFGQGTRLTVV.

The rearrangement uses TRBV6-5 and TRBJ2-3, with TRBD2 matching over 16 bases. The CDR3 runs to 14 residues. The J segment lost 6 bases and the V segment lost 11 bases, leaving 5 bases of the junction unmatched. Germline CDR1 reads MNHEY; CDR2 reads SVGAGI. The CDR3 DNA reads as TGTGCCGGGGGACTAGCGGGGGGGAGGGATACGCAGTATTTT. This translates into CAGGLAGGRDTQYF.

The V gene is TRBV4-1, the J gene TRBJ1-1, with 8 bases that match TRBD1. The V gene end was trimmed by 2 bases and the J gene end by 5 bases; junction bases not matched to a gene: 7. This CDR3 is 15 amino acids long. CDR1 MGHRA and CDR2 YSYEKL come from the germline V gene. In DNA, the CDR3 is TGCGCCAGCAGCCAATGGACAGGGATAGGGACTGAAGCTTTCTTT. Amino acids: CASSQWTGIGTEAFF.

The chain employs TRBV15 and TRBJ1-5; TRBD1 is a possible D gene (5 bases). The CDR3 length is 18 residues. Germline V gene lookup returns CDR1 LNHNV and CDR2 YYDKDF (reference sequence). The ends were cut back, 1 base at V and 2 bases at J, with 18 bases in the middle. This CDR3 is CATSRGGEGIYRNQPQHF. The CDR3 DNA sequence: TGTGCCACCAGCAGAGGGGGGGAGGGGATCTATCGCAATCAGCCCCAGCATTTT.

V and J are TRBV7-2 and TRBJ2-1, with 9 bases that match TRBD2. The V segment lost 3 bases and the J segment 7 bases; nucleotides outside the gene matches: 4. CDR1 is SGHTA, CDR2 FQGNSA, per germline. The CDR3 spans 14 residues. CDR3 region: CASSFAGGSNEQFF. The CDR3 nucleotides read TGTGCCAGCAGCTTCGCGGGAGGGTCAAATGAGCAGTTCTTC.

This rearrangement joins TRBV6-5 to TRBJ2-2; 12 positions agree with TRBD2. Germline CDR1 and CDR2: MNHEY and SVGAGI. V lost 4 bases and J lost 4; bases outside the gene matches: 4. The CDR3 has 16 residues. As DNA, the CDR3 is TGTGCCAGCAGTTCTAGCGGGGGGGCGGGCACCGGGGAGCTGTTTTTT. Translating it yields CASSSSGGAGTGELFF.

A single count supports this clone. This sequence joins TRBV19 and TRBJ2-7; 9 bases are a match to TRBD1. Germline lookup yields CDR1 LNHDA and CDR2 SQIVND (reference sequence). This CDR3 has 13 amino acids. Trimming took 10 bases from V and 3 from J; bases not matched to a gene: 7. CDR3 sequence reads: CATSRTGDYEQYF. CDR3 DNA: TGTGCCACTAGCAGGACAGGGGACTACGAGCAGTACTTC.

V gene TRBV11-2 combines with J gene TRBJ2-1; 12 bases line up with TRBD2. V gave up 2 bases and J gave up 15 bases; unmatched junction bases: 5. The germline V gene encodes CDR1 SGHAT and CDR2 FQNNGV. There are 13 residues in the CDR3. As DNA, the CDR3 is TGTGCCAGCAGCTTACCTCTAGCGGGGGGGGCGTTCTTC. It specifies CASSLPLAGGAFF.

The chain joins TRBV28 to TRBJ1-4, with TRBD1 matching 7 bases. CDR1 and CDR2 (germline): MDHEN, SYDVKM. J was trimmed by 1 base and V by 4 bases; bases with no gene match: 3. The CDR3 consists of 15 residues. The CDR3 sequence: CASSSRTGTNEKLFF. The CDR3 DNA is TGTGCCAGCAGTTCTAGGACAGGAACTAATGAAAAACTGTTTTTT.

The V call is TRBV30, the J call TRBJ2-1, with D possibly TRBD2 on 6 matching bases. Germline CDR1 reads GTSNPN; CDR2 reads SVGIG (reference sequence). V was clipped by 1 base and J by 6 bases, with 13 bases between them. CDR3 length: 14 amino acids. This CDR3 reads CAWSAGTSINEQFF. In DNA form, the CDR3 reads TGTGCCTGGAGTGCCGGGACTTCCATCAATGAGCAGTTCTTC. Based on the CDR3 plus reference TRBV30 and TRBJ2-1, the full variable domain is SQTIHQWPATLVQPVGSPLSLECTVEGTSNPNLYWYRQAAGRGLQLLFYSVGIGQISSEVPQNLSASRPQDRQFILSSKKLLLSDSGFYLCAWSAGTSINEQFFGPGTRLTVL.

This chain joins TRBV18 and TRBJ2-5, with 14 bases that match TRBD2. V lost 4 bases to trimming and J lost 5 bases; unmatched junction nucleotides: 6. This CDR3 has 16 amino acids. Germline V gene lookup returns CDR1 KGHSH and CDR2 LQKENI. The CDR3 bases are TGTGCCAGCTCACTATCGGGGACTAGCGGGAGTGAGACCCAGTACTTC. Encoded protein: CASSLSGTSGSETQYF.

V and J are TRBV18 and TRBJ1-5, with a tentative D call TRBD1 (6 bases). CDR3 length equals 14 residues. Trimming left V 2 bases short and J 4 bases short, with 9 bases between. Germline V gene sequence: CDR1 KGHSH, CDR2 LQKENI. The CDR3 nucleotides read TGTGCCAGCTCACCAGGGACAATAAATCAGCCCCAGCATTTT. Protein product: CASSPGTINQPQHF.

This clone has just a few counts. V usage is TRBV27 and J usage is TRBJ2-7, with TRBD1 matching 8 bases. Germline V gene data show CDR1 as MNHEY and CDR2 as SMNVEV (reference sequence). The CDR3 totals 17 residues. V lost 5 bases, J lost 0 bases, and 12 bases stayed unmatched. In DNA form, the CDR3 reads TGTGCCAGCAGTCTTGAATCACCGGGACAGGACTCCTACGAGCAGTACTTC. It yields the protein CASSLESPGQDSYEQYF.

V is TRBV5-4 and J is TRBJ1-2; the D gene is possibly TRBD1 (6 bases). The V and J ends lost 6 bases and 8 bases respectively, with 17 bases between them. Germline CDR1 and CDR2: SGHNT and YYREEE (reference sequence). This CDR3 spans 13 amino acids. In DNA form, the CDR3 reads TGTGCCAGCACCGAGTACCACAGGGAGGGCTACACCTTC. Amino acid sequence: CASTEYHREGYTF.

Only one count was recorded for this clone. The chain is built from TRBV6-1 and TRBJ1-1; 12 bases map to TRBD1. V lost 4 bases, J lost 7 bases, and 13 bases stayed unmatched. Germline loops: CDR1 MNHNS, CDR2 SASEGT. The CDR3 covers 17 residues. CDR3 sequence reads: CASSGRDRGRYGFEAFF. In DNA form, the CDR3 reads TGTGCCAGCAGTGGCCGGGACAGGGGGCGGTATGGGTTTGAAGCTTTCTTT.

This sequence joins TRBV5-4 and TRBJ2-7; a weak D match, TRBD2 (6 bases). The V end lost 4 bases, the J end lost 3 bases, and 14 bases lay between the germline ends. The germline CDR1 and CDR2 sequences are SGHNT and YYREEE (reference sequence). This CDR3 has 14 residues. CDR3 amino acids: CASSGGFESYEQYF. Here the CDR3 DNA reads TGTGCCAGCAGCGGGGGGTTCGAGAGCTACGAGCAGTACTTC. Filled out from reference TRBV5-4 and TRBJ2-7, the complete variable domain reads ETGVTQSPTHLIKTRGQQVTLRCSSQSGHNTVSWYQQALGQGPQFIFQYYREEENGRGNFPPRFSGLQFPNYSSELNVNALELDDSALYLCASSGGFESYEQYFGPGTRLTVT.

This sequence joins TRBV6-5 and TRBJ1-1; perhaps TRBD1 as D (6 bases). The CDR3 spans 15 residues. The V end was cut by 5 bases, the J end by 3 bases, with 16 bases between. Germline assignment: CDR1 MNHEY and CDR2 SVGAGI. The CDR3 sequence: CASSRPGVGDTEAFF. Here the CDR3 DNA reads TGTGCCAGCAGTCGTCCAGGGGTAGGGGACACTGAAGCTTTCTTT.

The J gene is TRBJ1-2, the V gene TRBV6-5, with 7 bases fitting TRBD1. Germline CDR1 is MNHEY and CDR2 is SVGAGI. The CDR3 length is 14 residues. The J segment lost 4 bases and the V segment lost 7 bases, leaving 9 bases of the junction unmatched. CDR3 in amino acids: CASKEEGALYGYTF. CDR3 DNA sequence: TGTGCCAGCAAGGAGGAGGGGGCGCTCTATGGCTACACCTTC.

The chain joins TRBV27 to TRBJ2-6; D uncertain. The CDR3 is 14 residues long. Trimming stripped 4 bases from V and 4 bases from J, with 8 bases between. Looked up from germline, CDR1 is MNHEY and CDR2 is SMNVEV (reference sequence). CDR3 amino acids: CASSSVAGANVLTF. As DNA, the CDR3 is TGTGCCAGCAGTTCGGTGGCAGGGGCCAACGTCCTGACTTTC.

This chain links TRBV6-4 with TRBJ1-2; no clear D. Germline CDR1 is MRHNA and CDR2 is SNTAGT. This CDR3 is 13 amino acids long. Trimming removed 1 base from V and 7 bases from J, with 10 bases in between. The DNA for the CDR3 is TGTGCCAGCAGTGACTTGGGAGGTTCTGGCTACACCTTC. Protein product: CASSDLGGSGYTF.

This clone was seen many times. The chain links TRBV19 to TRBJ2-3; 15 bases are a match to TRBD2. CDR1 is LNHDA, CDR2 SQIVND, per germline (reference sequence). The V and J ends lost 5 bases and 8 bases, in that order; junction bases with no gene match: 11. The CDR3 has 17 amino acids. The CDR3 sequence: CASSQSGLAGGPGTQYF. CDR3 DNA: TGTGCCAGTAGTCAATCCGGACTAGCGGGGGGGCCGGGTACGCAGTATTTT.

This clone has just a few counts. The chain recombines TRBV6-1 with TRBJ2-3; D tentatively fits TRBD1 or TRBD2 (5 bases each). CDR3 length equals 11 residues. Germline V lookup: CDR1 MNHNS, CDR2 SASEGT. The V and J ends lost 3 bases and 8 bases respectively, with 6 bases between them. The DNA of the CDR3 is TGTGCCAGCAGTGAGGGACCTACGCAGTATTTT. This codes for CASSEGPTQYF.